One and the same sample provided the 29 T cell receptor beta chains below, sequenced in a study of blood T cell repertoires in COVID-19. Profiling relied on immunoSEQ multiplex PCR, and the TCRdb table lists in-frame clones only, not all of them. The sample includes roughly 200,000 clones, 89% seen only once; the top ten take around 7%. Sequencing was performed on peripheral blood. These TCRs come from a man aged 35 to 55 with acute or convalescent COVID-19.

The gene calls are TRBV19 and TRBJ1-6; TRBD1 matches 8 bases. J lost 9 bases, V lost 3 bases, and 4 bases had no gene match. Germline assignment: CDR1 LNHDA and CDR2 SQIVND (reference sequence). The CDR3 is made up of 14 amino acids. CDR3 DNA sequence: TGTGCCAGTAGTATCTTGGACAGGGTTTCACCCCTCCACTTT. Residues: CASSILDRVSPLHF.

The chain joins TRBV6-5 to TRBJ1-5; D ambiguous. V was trimmed by 9 bases and J by 0 bases, leaving 15 bases between them. The CDR3 loop spans 15 amino acids. The germline V gene encodes CDR1 MNHEY and CDR2 SVGAGI. DNA of the CDR3: TGTGCCAGTACAGTGGCAGACACTAGCAATCAGCCCCAGCATTTT. Amino acid sequence: CASTVADTSNQPQHF.

The chain joins TRBV2 to TRBJ1-5; D gene ambiguous. The CDR3 covers 15 residues. Germline assignment: CDR1 SNHLY and CDR2 FYNNEI. Deletions cut 4 bases from V and 2 bases from J, with 12 bases between. The DNA of the CDR3 is TGTGCCAGCAGTGGAGGGCGGGGTCGCAATCAGCCCCAGCATTTT. The encoded protein is CASSGGRGRNQPQHF. The variable domain in full, with the rest retrieved from reference TRBV2 and TRBJ1-5, is EPEVTQTPSHQVTQMGQEVILRCVPISNHLYFYWYRQILGQKVEFLVSFYNNEISEKSEIFDDQFSVERPDGSNFTLKIRSTKLEDSAMYFCASSGGRGRNQPQHFGDGTRLSIL.

The chain uses TRBV29-1 and TRBJ1-2; the D gene is possibly TRBD1 (5 bases). There are 13 residues in the CDR3. Germline V gene lookup returns CDR1 SQVTM and CDR2 ANQGSEA. Trimming pared 8 bases from V and 0 bases from J, leaving 13 bases between. Written as DNA, the CDR3 is TGCAGCTCATCGACAGAAGCTAACTATGGCTACACCTTC. Its translation is CSSSTEANYGYTF.

The chain has TRBV6-4 and TRBJ2-3; 10 bases match TRBD1. Germline V lookup: CDR1 MRHNA, CDR2 SNTAGT. Trimming took 2 bases from V and 1 from J; bases not matched to a gene: 0. This CDR3 contains 15 residues. DNA of the CDR3: TGTGCCAGCAGTGACGGGACAGGGGGCACAGATACGCAGTATTTT. Its translation is CASSDGTGGTDTQYF.

The CDR3 sequence is CASSDRGDGTQYF. The DNA of the CDR3 is TGTGCCAGCAGCGACAGGGGGGATGGGACCCAGTACTTC. V gene TRBV6-5 combines with J gene TRBJ2-5, with TRBD1 identical over 9 bases. From germline, CDR1 is MNHEY and CDR2 SVGAGI. The ends lost 6 bases at V and 7 bases at J; junction bases unmatched: 6. The length of the CDR3 is 13 residues.

The chain links TRBV12-3 or TRBV12-4 to TRBJ2-3, with D unclear. Trimming left V 3 bases short and J 6 bases short, with 4 bases between. This CDR3 has 11 residues. As DNA, the CDR3 is TGTGCCAGCAGTTTCGGGGATACGCAGTATTTT. This sequence encodes CASSFGDTQYF.

The chain couples TRBV24-1 to TRBJ1-4; 7 nucleotides align to TRBD1. The V gene end was trimmed by 4 bases and the J gene end by 7 bases; junction bases not matched to a gene: 8. Germline V gives CDR1 KGHDR, CDR2 SFDVKD. The CDR3 is 15 amino acids. CDR3 residues: CATSDRRQGGEKLFF. The CDR3 region has the DNA TGTGCCACCAGTGACCGCCGACAGGGAGGTGAAAAACTGTTTTTT.

There are a few counts of this clone. The chain couples TRBV28 to TRBJ2-3; 7 positions match TRBD1. This CDR3 is built from 14 residues. Trimming removed 3 bases from V and 5 bases from J; junction bases left unmatched: 5. CDR1 MDHEN and CDR2 SYDVKM come from the germline V gene. The CDR3 DNA reads as TGTGCCAGCAGTTTCCCAGGGGGAAAAGATACGCAGTATTTT. Encoded protein: CASSFPGGKDTQYF. The complete variable domain, with remaining parts taken from reference TRBV28 and TRBJ2-3, reads DVKVTQSSRYLVKRTGEKVFLECVQDMDHENMFWYRQDPGLGLRLIYFSYDVKMKEKGDIPEGYSVSREKKERFSLILESASTNQTSMYLCASSFPGGKDTQYFGPGTRLTVL.

The CDR3 is CASTPDSSGNTIYF. The CDR3 nucleotides are TGTGCCAGCACCCCGGACAGCTCTGGAAACACCATATATTTT. The chain employs TRBV7-2 and TRBJ1-3; a weak D match, TRBD1 (6 bases). In germline, CDR1 is SGHTA, CDR2 FQGNSA. The V end was cut by 7 bases, the J end by 0 bases, with 10 bases between. This CDR3 has 14 amino acids.

Points on this clone: At one of its ends the junction is not consistent with the germline gene, which may arise from a read error. The rearrangement uses TRBV6-6 and TRBJ2-7; 8 positions match TRBD1. The CDR3 loop spans 13 amino acids. Per the germline V gene, CDR1 is MNHNY and CDR2 is SVGAGI (reference sequence). CDR3 nucleotides: TGTGCCAGCAGCCCTGGTGCAGGGGGCCTCTCTAACTTC. Translation: CASSPGAGGLSNF.

The V gene is TRBV7-6, the J gene TRBJ1-3; 10 bases fit TRBD1. V was pared by 1 base and J by 4 bases, with 4 bases of the junction left unmatched. CDR3 length: 16 residues. Germline loops: CDR1 SGHVS, CDR2 FNYEAQ. The CDR3 DNA reads as TGTGCCAGCAGCTTAGGGAGGACAGGGGGAGGAAACACCATATATTTT. This translates into CASSLGRTGGGNTIYF.

The chain recombines TRBV14 with TRBJ1-6; 11 nucleotides agree with TRBD1. CDR3 size: 16 residues. Trimming at V came to 5 bases and at J to 10 bases, leaving 10 bases not matched to a gene. Germline CDR1 is SGHDN and CDR2 is FVKESK. This chain's CDR3 is CASSFRDRGIESPLHF. In DNA form, the CDR3 reads TGTGCCAGCAGCTTCCGGGACAGGGGGATTGAGTCACCCCTCCACTTT.

The chain uses TRBV24-1 and TRBJ1-1; possibly TRBD1 for D (6 bases). Germline-derived CDR1 and CDR2 are KGHDR and SFDVKD. Deletions cut 4 bases from V and 10 bases from J, with 15 bases between. This CDR3 has 13 residues. CDR3 nucleotide sequence: TGTGCCACCAGTGACCGCCCCTCAGGGGTAGCTTTCTTT. Residues: CATSDRPSGVAFF.

The CDR3 sequence: CASSPARTGGKETQYF. DNA of the CDR3: TGTGCCAGCAGCCCAGCCCGGACAGGGGGGAAGGAGACCCAGTACTTC. This chain uses TRBV4-2 with TRBJ2-5, with TRBD1 matching over 10 bases. This CDR3 region has 16 residues. V trimming: 4 bases; J trimming: 5 bases; junction bases outside the gene matches: 10. Germline V gene data show CDR1 as LGHNA and CDR2 as YNFKEQ.

This clone was seen more than once but under ten times. The chain has TRBV5-4 and TRBJ1-6; 10 bases line up with TRBD1. Germline loops: CDR1 SGHNT, CDR2 YYREEE (reference sequence). The CDR3 covers 15 residues. The V and J ends lost 5 bases and 3 bases, in that order; junction bases with no gene match: 2. DNA for the CDR3: TGTGCCAGCAGTCGGACAGGGGGCTATAATTCACCCCTCCACTTT. This gives the protein CASSRTGGYNSPLHF.

The chain uses TRBV27 and TRBJ1-2, with 8 bases lining up with TRBD1. Germline CDR1 MNHEY, CDR2 SMNVEV (reference sequence). Germline trimming cut 1 base from V and 3 bases from J; bases unmatched to any gene: 1. The CDR3 contains 14 residues. This CDR3 reads CASSLFRGHYGYTF. As DNA, the CDR3 is TGTGCCAGCAGTTTATTCAGGGGGCACTATGGCTACACCTTC.

The V gene is TRBV4-2, the J gene TRBJ2-2; maybe TRBD2 (7 bases). The CDR3 runs to 16 residues. Deletions cut 0 bases from V and 5 bases from J, with 13 bases between. Looked up from germline, CDR1 is LGHNA and CDR2 is YNFKEQ. In nucleotides, the CDR3 is TGTGCCAGCAGCCAAGATCTCGGGGGGCAAACCGGGGAGCTGTTTTTT. It translates to CASSQDLGGQTGELFF.

In this sample, this clone turned up once. This rearrangement joins TRBV5-1 to TRBJ2-5; 9 bases are shared with TRBD2. This CDR3 contains 17 residues. V dropped 0 bases and J dropped 2; count of bases not matched to a gene: 8. The germline V gene encodes CDR1 SGHRS and CDR2 YFSETQ. The CDR3 loop reads CASSLGPSGALQETQYF. CDR3 nucleotides: TGCGCCAGCAGCTTGGGGCCTAGCGGGGCACTGCAAGAGACCCAGTACTTC. The full variable domain, rest sourced from reference TRBV5-1 and TRBJ2-5, is KAGVTQTPRYLIKTRGQQVTLSCSPISGHRSVSWYQQTPGQGLQFLFEYFSETQRNKGNFPGRFSGRQFSNSRSEMNVSTLELGDSALYLCASSLGPSGALQETQYFGPGTRLLVL.

The J gene is TRBJ1-1, the V gene TRBV4-3; unclear D gene. The V end was cut by 3 bases, the J end by 5 bases, with 16 bases between. Germline V gene sequence: CDR1 LGHNA, CDR2 YSLEER. The CDR3 contains 15 residues. The CDR3 protein is CASSQAGFMGTEAFF. CDR3 DNA: TGCGCCAGCAGCCAGGCGGGCTTTATGGGGACTGAAGCTTTCTTT.

The chain couples TRBV27 to TRBJ2-3; 9 bases match TRBD1. The CDR3 sequence is 16 residues long. Trimming cost V 5 bases and J 4 bases; bases outside gene matches: 10. Germline V gene data show CDR1 as MNHEY and CDR2 as SMNVEV (reference sequence). CDR3 in DNA: TGTGCCAGCAGTCCTAGTCCGGGACAGGGACCAGATACGCAGTATTTT. Translation: CASSPSPGQGPDTQYF.

This chain connects TRBV5-4 to TRBJ2-1; 11 bases align to TRBD2. The ends lost 3 bases at V and 0 bases at J; junction bases unmatched: 5. The CDR3 extends over 17 amino acids. Germline V lookup: CDR1 SGHNT, CDR2 YYREEE (reference sequence). CDR3 loop: CASSSLAGGSSYNEQFF. The CDR3 DNA reads TGTGCCAGCAGCTCTCTAGCGGGGGGCTCCTCCTACAATGAGCAGTTCTTC.

This clone has only one observation. This sequence joins TRBV5-1 and TRBJ1-1, with TRBD1 matching over 7 bases. The CDR3 loop spans 15 amino acids. Germline assignment: CDR1 SGHRS and CDR2 YFSETQ. Losses at the gene ends were 4 bases for V and 5 bases for J; bases not matched to a gene: 11. CDR3 DNA: TGCGCCAGCAGCGCGGCACGACAGGGTGGGACTGAAGCTTTCTTT. This encodes CASSAARQGGTEAFF.

This clone appeared a single time. J is TRBJ2-1 and V is TRBV5-1; 9 bases align to TRBD2. V gave up 7 bases and J gave up 2 bases; unmatched junction bases: 4. In germline, CDR1 is SGHRS, CDR2 YFSETQ. This CDR3 has 14 amino acids. The CDR3 sequence is CASGSGGTYNEQFF. CDR3 sequence (DNA): TGCGCCAGCGGTAGCGGGGGAACCTACAATGAGCAGTTCTTC.

The CDR3 nucleotides are TGTGCCAGCAGTTTAGGTCTAGCGGGGGGACGCGCCAATGAGCAGTTCTTC. Protein product: CASSLGLAGGRANEQFF. The rearrangement uses TRBV28 and TRBJ2-1; 11 bases map to TRBD2. There are 17 residues in the CDR3. The J segment lost 6 bases and the V segment lost 2 bases, leaving 9 bases of the junction unmatched. Germline V gene data show CDR1 as MDHEN and CDR2 as SYDVKM.

J is TRBJ1-5 and V is TRBV4-2; no definite D call. V was pared by 0 bases and J by 6 bases, with 9 bases between. The CDR3 sequence is 14 residues long. The germline gives CDR1 LGHNA, CDR2 YNFKEQ. In nucleotides, the CDR3 is TGTGCCAGCAGCCAAGATCTTGGTAGTCAGCCCCAGCATTTT. Protein product: CASSQDLGSQPQHF.

The rearrangement links TRBV7-8 to TRBJ2-5, with TRBD1 matching over 10 bases. There are 19 residues in the CDR3. The germline V gene encodes CDR1 SGHVS and CDR2 FQNEAQ. Trimming removed 1 base from V and 5 bases from J; junction bases left unmatched: 16. The CDR3 DNA reads TGTGCCAGCAGCTTAGATTCTTTTACGGGACAGGGGAATCGGGAGACCCAGTACTTC. Protein product: CASSLDSFTGQGNRETQYF.

J is TRBJ1-6 and V is TRBV10-1; 10 nucleotides align to TRBD1. CDR1 and CDR2 (germline): WNHNN, SYGVQD (reference sequence). V dropped 8 bases and J dropped 10; count of bases not matched to a gene: 5. There are 13 residues in the CDR3. This chain's CDR3 is CASQTGGESPLHF. CDR3 nucleotides: TGCGCCAGCCAGACAGGGGGCGAATCACCCCTCCACTTT.

This clone appeared once. The genes are TRBV7-9 and TRBJ2-4; no clear D gene. The CDR3 consists of 14 residues. The V gene's germline CDR1 is SEHNR and CDR2 FQNEAQ (reference sequence). Trimming took off 0 bases at V and 7 bases at J, with 10 bases between the two ends. DNA for the CDR3: TGTGCCAGCAGCTTAGCTGAAGGCAGGAACATTCAGTACTTC. Amino acids: CASSLAEGRNIQYF.